These 32 T cell receptor beta chains were all obtained from the same sample, sequenced in a study of cytomegalovirus exposure and HLA in healthy donors. 60 Vbeta and 13 Jbeta primers were used in PCR. Libraries were prepared by immunoSEQ multiplex PCR; TCRdb keeps only in-frame clonotypes and omits some of them. The sample holds roughly 190,000 clones, around four fifths seen once. Specimen: PBMCs. These TCRs come from a woman aged 45-60 years in good health and CMV-seropositive.

The chain uses TRBV9 and TRBJ1-4, with 8 bases aligning to TRBD1. Losses at the gene ends were 4 bases for V and 1 base for J; bases not matched to a gene: 12. CDR1 SGDLS and CDR2 YYNGEE come from the germline V gene. The CDR3 totals 18 residues. The CDR3: CASSRSSPRGLTNEKLFF. CDR3 nucleotides: TGTGCCAGCAGCCGTAGCTCCCCCAGGGGGCTAACTAATGAAAAACTGTTTTTT.

The chain combines TRBV21-1 with TRBJ1-2; TRBD1 was called by the table and not checked on the DNA. TRBV21-1 constitutes a pseudogene. The CDR3 has 15 amino acids. The CDR3 DNA reads as TGTGCCAGCAGCAAGGGTGGGGGCGCTGGCTATGGCTACACCTTC. Translated: CASSKGGGAGYGYTF.

The V and J genes are TRBV19 and TRBJ1-3, with D hard to call. The CDR3 runs to 14 residues. The ends were cut back, 3 bases at V and 0 bases at J, with 6 bases in the middle. Germline V CDR1 and CDR2: LNHDA, SQIVND (reference sequence). CDR3 region: CASSIGNSGNTIYF. As DNA, the CDR3 is TGTGCCAGTAGTATCGGTAACTCTGGAAACACCATATATTTT.

The chain's CDR3 is CASSPSLTDINSPLHF. The CDR3 DNA follows: TGTGCCAGCAGCCCTTCCCTGACAGATATTAATTCACCCCTCCACTTT. The V and J genes are TRBV7-2 and TRBJ1-6; TRBD1 might be the D (5 bases). The germline V gene encodes CDR1 SGHTA and CDR2 FQGNSA. The CDR3 is 16 amino acids. V was clipped by 5 bases and J by 6 bases, with 17 bases between them.

V gene TRBV10-3 combines with J gene TRBJ1-1, with 7 positions matching TRBD1. Losses at the gene ends were 10 bases for V and 3 bases for J; bases not matched to a gene: 14. CDR3 size: 15 residues. CDR1 ENHRY and CDR2 SYGVKD come from the germline V gene. CDR3 in DNA: TGTGCCAGTAGAAGACAGGGAGGATCGCACACTGAAGCTTTCTTT. This sequence encodes CASRRQGGSHTEAFF.

This chain connects TRBV28 to TRBJ2-7, with 8 bases lining up with TRBD1. This CDR3 has 14 amino acids. The germline V gene encodes CDR1 MDHEN and CDR2 SYDVKM. J lost 3 bases, V lost 3 bases, and 4 bases had no gene match. The CDR3 bases are TGTGCCAGCAGTTTTGGGACAGGAAGCTACGAGCAGTACTTC. It translates to CASSFGTGSYEQYF.

J is TRBJ2-5 and V is TRBV5-1; 15 positions agree with TRBD2. Losses at the gene ends were 4 bases for V and 11 bases for J; bases not matched to a gene: 6. The V gene's germline CDR1 is SGHRS and CDR2 YFSETQ. This CDR3 has 14 residues. The CDR3 loop reads CASSAGTSGGIQYF. In nucleotides, the CDR3 is TGCGCCAGCAGCGCGGGGACTAGCGGGGGGATTCAGTACTTC.

The gene calls are TRBV7-9 and TRBJ1-1; maybe TRBD1 (6 bases). Between the trimmed V and J ends, which lost 5 bases and 1 base, there was a span of 8 bases. Germline values: CDR1 SEHNR, CDR2 FQNEAQ (reference sequence). This CDR3 has 13 amino acids. In DNA form, the CDR3 reads TGTGCCAGCAGCATACAGGGGAACACTGAAGCTTTCTTT. This translates into CASSIQGNTEAFF.

CDR3 in amino acids: CASSLLTGQGNQPQHF. In DNA form, the CDR3 reads TGTGCCAGCAGTTTATTAACCGGACAGGGCAATCAGCCCCAGCATTTT. This rearrangement joins TRBV28 to TRBJ1-5, with 7 bases identical to TRBD1. J lost 2 bases, V lost 1 base, and 5 bases had no gene match. This CDR3 has 16 amino acids. Looked up from germline, CDR1 is MDHEN and CDR2 is SYDVKM.

CDR3: CASSRGSIEYF. The CDR3, as DNA: TGTGCCAGCAGCAGGGGCAGTATCGAGTACTTC. The V and J genes are TRBV6-6 and TRBJ2-5; perhaps TRBD1 as D (6 bases). The V and J ends lost 6 bases and 12 bases respectively, with 14 bases between them. The CDR3 is 11 amino acids. CDR1 is MNHNY and CDR2 is SVGAGI in the germline V gene (reference sequence).

This clone has a single count. V and J are TRBV7-9 and TRBJ1-4, with 7 bases lining up with TRBD1. With V trimmed by 3 bases and J by 8 bases, 12 bases remained unmatched. Germline CDR1 reads SEHNR; CDR2 reads FQNEAQ (reference sequence). The CDR3 totals 16 residues. For the CDR3, the DNA is TGTGCCAGCAGCTTTCGAGGGGGCAGGGTTGGCGAAAAACTGTTTTTT. The encoded protein is CASSFRGGRVGEKLFF.

This sequence joins TRBV9 and TRBJ2-2, with 11 bases that match TRBD1. CDR1 is SGDLS and CDR2 is YYNGEE in the germline V gene. V dropped 0 bases and J dropped 5; count of bases not matched to a gene: 6. The CDR3 is 17 amino acids. The CDR3 sequence: CASSVGGDRGLTGELFF. CDR3 in DNA: TGTGCCAGCAGCGTAGGTGGGGACAGGGGGTTGACCGGGGAGCTGTTTTTT. Together with reference TRBV9 and TRBJ2-2, the CDR3 gives the full variable domain: DSGVTQTPKHLITATGQRVTLRCSPRSGDLSVYWYQQSLDQGLQFLIQYYNGEERAKGNILERFSAQQFPDLHSELNLSSLELGDSALYFCASSVGGDRGLTGELFFGEGSRLTVL.

The chain employs TRBV2 and TRBJ2-1; 7 bases are shared with TRBD2. The germline gives CDR1 SNHLY, CDR2 FYNNEI. V lost 7 bases and J lost 8; bases outside the gene matches: 8. The CDR3 is made up of 13 amino acids. CDR3 in amino acids: CASNARLADEQFF. The CDR3, as DNA: TGTGCCAGCAACGCCAGACTAGCTGATGAGCAGTTCTTC.

The chain links TRBV28 to TRBJ1-2, with TRBD1 matching over 7 bases. J lost 3 bases, V lost 5 bases, and 18 bases had no gene match. Germline CDR1 reads MDHEN; CDR2 reads SYDVKM. This CDR3 is built from 18 residues. The CDR3 region is CASSLRSTGEPPDYGYTF. The CDR3 DNA is TGTGCCAGCAGTCTCCGATCAACAGGGGAGCCTCCGGACTATGGCTACACCTTC.

The chain is built from TRBV5-6 and TRBJ2-5, with 11 bases lining up with TRBD2. J gave up 2 bases and V 0 bases, and 9 bases lay outside the gene matches. Germline CDR1 and CDR2: SGHDT and YYEEEE. CDR3 length: 18 amino acids. CDR3 sequence reads: CASSLVWLAGGRQETQYF. The CDR3 DNA reads TGTGCCAGCAGCTTGGTTTGGCTAGCGGGGGGTAGACAAGAGACCCAGTACTTC.

Details on this clone: Compared with germline, one end of the junction differs, possibly owing to a read error. The chain couples TRBV4-1 to TRBJ1-5; D is perhaps TRBD1 (5 bases). This CDR3 contains 15 residues. Looked up from germline, CDR1 is MGHRA and CDR2 is YSYEKL. CDR3 bases: TGTGCCAGCAGCCAAGAAGGGGCAAGCAATCAGCCCCAGCATTTT. Protein: CASSQEGASNQPQHF.

This clone was counted only a few times. This chain uses TRBV7-2 with TRBJ2-7; no clear D. The CDR3 totals 14 residues. V dropped 0 bases and J dropped 0 bases, with 6 bases sitting between them. Germline-derived CDR1 and CDR2 are SGHTA and FQGNSA. The CDR3 coding sequence is TGTGCCAGCAGCTTAGCAGCTGCCTCCTACGAGCAGTACTTC. Its protein product is CASSLAAASYEQYF.

This chain links TRBV11-2 with TRBJ2-5, with TRBD2 identical over 7 bases. This CDR3 has 15 residues. V dropped 3 bases and J dropped 5; count of bases not matched to a gene: 9. Germline loops: CDR1 SGHAT, CDR2 FQNNGV. CDR3 bases: TGTGCCAGCAGCTTTACTCCGGGGGGTAAGGAGACCCAGTACTTC. It translates to CASSFTPGGKETQYF.

J is TRBJ1-5 and V is TRBV5-6, with 8 bases that match TRBD1. Germline CDR1 is SGHDT and CDR2 is YYEEEE. J was trimmed by 5 bases and V by 1 base; bases with no gene match: 5. This CDR3 region has 15 residues. CDR3 loop: CASSLQGARDQPQHF. In DNA form, the CDR3 reads TGTGCCAGCAGCTTGCAGGGGGCGCGGGATCAGCCCCAGCATTTT.

The rearrangement links TRBV18 to TRBJ2-2; unclear D gene. Germline lookup yields CDR1 KGHSH and CDR2 LQKENI. This CDR3 comprises 16 residues. Trimming stripped 1 base from V and 4 bases from J, with 13 bases between. The CDR3 nucleotides read TGTGCCAGCTCACCACAGGAAGGAGTCGGCACCGGGGAGCTGTTTTTT. Translation: CASSPQEGVGTGELFF.

The CDR3 reads CASSVRGLADEQYF. The CDR3, as DNA: TGTGCCAGCAGCGTAAGGGGACTCGCTGACGAGCAGTACTTC. The chain employs TRBV9 and TRBJ2-7, with D possibly matching TRBD2 (6 bases). The CDR3 runs 14 residues. CDR1 is SGDLS, CDR2 YYNGEE, per germline. Trimming shortened V by 1 base and J by 5 bases, and 13 bases separated the two germline ends.

V gene TRBV27 combines with J gene TRBJ2-2; 8 bases are a match to TRBD1. Losses at the gene ends were 0 bases for V and 4 bases for J; bases not matched to a gene: 4. Germline V CDR1 and CDR2: MNHEY, SMNVEV (reference sequence). The CDR3 is made up of 16 amino acids. CDR3 sequence reads: CASSLSPTGGTGELFF. CDR3 bases: TGTGCCAGCAGTTTATCGCCAACAGGGGGCACCGGGGAGCTGTTTTTT.

The chain carries TRBV28 and TRBJ2-5, with TRBD2 matching 9 bases. The V gene end was trimmed by 7 bases and the J gene end by 4 bases; junction bases not matched to a gene: 16. There are 17 residues in the CDR3. Germline V lookup: CDR1 MDHEN, CDR2 SYDVKM. The CDR3 reads CASTPGQRGDLGETQYF. Written as DNA, the CDR3 is TGTGCCAGCACCCCCGGCCAGCGGGGGGACCTCGGAGAGACCCAGTACTTC.

This clone was observed a handful of times. The V and J genes are TRBV5-1 and TRBJ2-1; no clear D gene. Trimming pared 6 bases from V and 0 bases from J, leaving 7 bases between. The CDR3 totals 13 residues. The germline CDR1 and CDR2 sequences are SGHRS and YFSETQ. The CDR3 spells CASTRDSYNEQFF. As DNA, the CDR3 is TGCGCCAGCACCCGAGACTCCTACAATGAGCAGTTCTTC.

The chain links TRBV2 to TRBJ2-3; 8 positions match TRBD2. Germline V CDR1 and CDR2: SNHLY, FYNNEI. This CDR3 contains 15 residues. After removal of 6 bases from V and 2 bases from J, the junction contained 7 bases not matched to a gene. The CDR3, as DNA: TGTGCCAGCAGAGTTGCGGGGGGTTCCACAGATACGCAGTATTTT. It codes for CASRVAGGSTDTQYF.

This chain links TRBV7-2 with TRBJ1-6; no definite D call. This CDR3 has 19 amino acids. Per the germline V gene, CDR1 is SGHTA and CDR2 is FQGNSA. Trimming took 2 bases from V and 0 from J, leaving 17 bases between them. The CDR3 sequence is CASSLSASVSRSYNSPLHF. CDR3 nucleotides: TGTGCCAGCAGCTTATCCGCGTCCGTTTCCCGCTCCTATAATTCACCCCTCCACTTT.

This clone was detected once. A read error may produce the germline difference seen at one junction end. The gene calls are TRBV9 and TRBJ2-5, with TRBD2 identical over 7 bases. CDR3 length: 15 residues. Germline V CDR1 and CDR2: SGDLS, YYNGEE. The CDR3 protein is CASSERGTYQEAQYF. The CDR3 region has the DNA TGTGCCAGCAGCGAGCGGGGCACTTACCAAGAGGCCCAATACTTC.

This chain connects TRBV11-1 to TRBJ2-7; a possible D gene is TRBD2 (6 bases). V gave up 1 base and J gave up 1 base, with 8 bases separating them. CDR1 SGHAT and CDR2 FQDESV come from the germline V gene (reference sequence). The CDR3 length is 14 residues. Here the CDR3 reads CASSLELASYEQYF. The CDR3 DNA sequence: TGTGCCAGCAGCTTAGAACTAGCTTCCTACGAGCAGTACTTC.

CDR3 region: CASSTPGLAGKETQYF. Here the CDR3 DNA reads TGTGCCAGCAGCACCCCGGGACTAGCGGGCAAAGAGACCCAGTACTTC. The V call is TRBV5-6, the J call TRBJ2-5; 12 bases fit TRBD2. CDR1 and CDR2 (germline): SGHDT, YYEEEE. CDR3 length: 16 residues. V was pared by 4 bases and J by 3 bases, with 7 bases of the junction left unmatched.

This chain connects TRBV5-8 to TRBJ2-7, with 7 bases matching TRBD2. The CDR3 contains 15 residues. Trimming took 4 bases from V and 0 from J; bases not matched to a gene: 7. Germline CDR1 reads SGHTS; CDR2 reads YDEGEE. CDR3 sequence: CASSRMGGGSYEQYF. CDR3 DNA sequence: TGTGCCAGCAGCCGGATGGGGGGGGGCTCCTACGAGCAGTACTTC.

This rearrangement joins TRBV6-6 to TRBJ2-1; D unresolved. There are 15 residues in the CDR3. Germline lookup yields CDR1 MNHNY and CDR2 SVGAGI (reference sequence). Trimming stripped 4 bases from V and 0 bases from J, with 10 bases between. The CDR3 DNA sequence: TGTGCCAGCAGTTTAGTACGTAGCTCCTACAATGAGCAGTTCTTC. This encodes CASSLVRSSYNEQFF.

The chain uses TRBV6-5 and TRBJ1-6, with 9 bases lining up with TRBD1. From germline, CDR1 is MNHEY and CDR2 SVGAGI. There are 14 residues in the CDR3. V shed 6 bases and J 8 bases; nucleotides not matched to a gene: 5. The CDR3 DNA reads TGTGCCAGCAGCAGGACAGGGGAATATTCACCCCTCCACTTT. Translating gives CASSRTGEYSPLHF.